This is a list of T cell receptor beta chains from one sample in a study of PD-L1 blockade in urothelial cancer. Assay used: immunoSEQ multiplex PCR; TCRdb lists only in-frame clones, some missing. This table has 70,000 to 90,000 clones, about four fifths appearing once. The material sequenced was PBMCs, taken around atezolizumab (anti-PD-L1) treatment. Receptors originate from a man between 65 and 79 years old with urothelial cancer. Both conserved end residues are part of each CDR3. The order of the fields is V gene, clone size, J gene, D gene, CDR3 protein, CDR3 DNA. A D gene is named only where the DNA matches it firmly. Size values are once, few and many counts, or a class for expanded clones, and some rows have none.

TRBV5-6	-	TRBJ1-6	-	CASSLAGAYSPLHF	TGTGCCAGCAGCTTAGCTGGGGCGTATTCACCCCTCCACTTT
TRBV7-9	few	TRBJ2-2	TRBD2	CASSPLQTSVNTGELFF	TGTGCCAGCAGCCCTCTCCAGACTAGCGTGAACACCGGGGAGCTGTTTTTT
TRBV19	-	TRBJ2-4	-	CASSKGQGSGNIQYF	TGTGCCAGTAGTAAGGGGCAGGGGTCGGGAAACATTCAGTACTTC
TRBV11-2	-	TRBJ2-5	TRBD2	CASSLVGLAPQETQYF	TGTGCCAGCAGCTTAGTAGGACTAGCGCCCCAAGAGACCCAGTACTTC
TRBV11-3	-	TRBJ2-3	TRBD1	CASSVSRDRGINTQYF	TGTGCCAGCAGCGTAAGCCGGGACAGGGGGATAAATACGCAGTATTTT
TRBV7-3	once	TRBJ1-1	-	CASSLNRATSGLTEAFF	TGTGCCAGCAGCTTAAACCGGGCCACCTCAGGGCTCACTGAAGCTTTCTTT
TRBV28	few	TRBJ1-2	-	CASSNQVPHYGYTF	TGTGCCAGCAGTAATCAGGTCCCTCACTATGGCTACACCTTC
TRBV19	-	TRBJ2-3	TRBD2	CASSLAGATQYF	TGTGCCAGTAGCCTAGCGGGTGCTACGCAGTATTTT
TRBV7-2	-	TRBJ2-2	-	CASSLESGGELFF	TGTGCCAGCAGCTTAGAGTCCGGCGGGGAGCTGTTTTTT
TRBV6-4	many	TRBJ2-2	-	CASSRGNGELFF	TGTGCCAGCAGCAGGGGTAACGGGGAGCTGTTTTTT
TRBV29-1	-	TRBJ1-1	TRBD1	CSAGQGANTEAFF	TGCAGCGCCGGACAGGGGGCGAACACTGAAGCTTTCTTT
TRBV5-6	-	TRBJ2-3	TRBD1	CASSSSGDRGPDTQYF	TGTGCCAGCAGCTCGTCTGGGGACAGGGGTCCAGATACGCAGTATTTT
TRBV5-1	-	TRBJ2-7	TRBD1	CASSSRTGSNEQYF	TGCGCCAGCAGCTCAAGGACAGGGAGTAACGAGCAGTACTTC
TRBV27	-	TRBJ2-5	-	CASRLRPRETQYF	TGTGCCAGCCGATTGAGGCCCCGGGAGACCCAGTACTTC
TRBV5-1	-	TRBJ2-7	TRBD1	CASSLNSGTGGYEQYF	TGCGCCAGCAGCTTGAACTCCGGGACAGGGGGCTACGAGCAGTACTTC
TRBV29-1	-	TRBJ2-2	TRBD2	CSGGTSGTGELFF	TGCAGCGGAGGGACTAGCGGGACCGGGGAGCTGTTTTTT
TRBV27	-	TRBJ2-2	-	CASSLTTGNTGELFF	TGTGCCAGCAGTTTAACGACAGGGAACACCGGGGAGCTGTTTTTT
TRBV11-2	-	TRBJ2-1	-	CASSSMGPNEQFF	TGTGCCAGCAGCTCAATGGGCCCCAATGAGCAGTTCTTC
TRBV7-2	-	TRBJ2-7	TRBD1	CASSPWGTVYYEQYF	TGTGCCAGCAGCCCATGGGGGACAGTATACTACGAGCAGTACTTC
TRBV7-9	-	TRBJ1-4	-	CASSPAATNEKLFF	TGTGCCAGCAGCCCCGCGGCAACTAATGAAAAACTGTTTTTT
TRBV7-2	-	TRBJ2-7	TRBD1	CASSYTSTGGADEQYF	TGTGCCAGCAGCTATACTTCGACAGGGGGCGCGGACGAGCAGTACTTC
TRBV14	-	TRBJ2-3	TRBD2	CASSQGVSGSGADTQYF	TGTGCCAGCAGCCAAGGGGTTAGCGGGTCCGGCGCAGATACGCAGTATTTT